This record concerns one T cell receptor beta chain sequence. The authors extracted RNA and reverse transcribed it into cDNA as the sequencing template. Assay used: immunoSEQ multiplex PCR; TCRdb lists only in-frame clones, some missing. The table records about 190,000 clones, approximately 60% of them present only once. This record comes from a study of CD8+ T cells in alopecia areata. About the research overall: Patients given treatment had severity scored by the percentage of scalp area affected.

Described treatment: oral pan-JAK inhibitor, 5-10 mg twice daily. The length of the CDR3 is 14 residues. Trimming pared 7 bases from V and 0 bases from J, leaving 10 bases between. The germline V gene has CDR1 MNHNY and CDR2 SVGAGI (reference sequence). The chain couples TRBV6-6 to TRBJ2-1; no clear D. Sequencing was performed on CD4+ T cells sorted from blood, taken at week 4, from a patient treated with tofacitinib. The origin of this receptor is a human donor with alopecia areata. The CDR3 reads CASKKDVSYNEQFF. CDR3 nucleotide sequence: TGTGCCAGCAAGAAGGACGTCTCCTACAATGAGCAGTTCTTC.